The sequence of this TCR beta chain was determined in a study of T cells after yellow fever vaccination. Study background: Preparing low-cell-number fractions relied on SMART-Seq v4 Ultra Low Input.

They built TCR cDNA with 5'RACE template switching, a step that put in a universal primer site and UMIs. TCRdb re-analysed the 5' RACE reads in MiXCR, keeping a single row per CDR3 protein. The sample includes 500,000 to 650,000 distinct CDR3 sequences, around an eighth seen only once; the top ten take 14% to 15%. Findings and caveats of the study: Researchers noted that a small share of clonotypes showed up in both CD4 and CD8 compartments.

This clonotype has a count of ten or more. What it binds is unknown. Germline CDR1 and CDR2: SGHTA and FQGTGA. The CDR3 loop spans 14 amino acids. With 3 bases clipped from V and 8 bases from J, the junction kept 7 bases outside the gene matches. The receptor was derived from a man younger than 40 who received the YFV17D yellow fever vaccine. J is TRBJ2-3 and V is TRBV7-3, with TRBD2 identical over 8 bases. The input for sequencing was PBMCs, taken on the day of the yellow fever booster vaccination. Written as DNA, the CDR3 is TGTGCCAGCAGCTTTACCAGCGGGAGTGGTACGCAGTATTTT. It translates to CASSFTSGSGTQYF.